The rows below give T cell receptor beta chains drawn from one sample of a study of T-cell reconstitution after alpha-beta-depleted transplantation in children. TCRdb reprocessed the PCR reads via MiXCR and lists one record per CDR3 protein. Of about 170,000 distinct CDR3 sequences in the sample, approximately 12% were seen once. The sequenced sample was PBMCs, obtained before TCRalphabeta/CD19-depleted stem cell transplant. The receptor set was obtained from a boy aged 2-9 years with acute myeloid leukemia, due to receive a stem cell transplant. CDR3s include the opening cysteine and the closing phenylalanine or tryptophan. Fields, in order: V gene, clone size, J gene, D gene, CDR3 DNA, CDR3 protein. The D gene is left open where the match is weak. Clone sizes are shown as once, few or many counts, or a class when the clone is expanded.

v_gene: TRBV2
abundance: many
j_gene: TRBJ2-3
d_gene: TRBD2
CDR3nt: TGTGCCAGCACCGCCCCAAGACTAGCGGAACACACAGATACGCAGTATTTT
CDR3aa: CASTAPRLAEHTDTQYF

v_gene: TRBV7-9
abundance: many
j_gene: TRBJ2-1
d_gene: NA
CDR3nt: TGTGCCAGCAGCGTCGGAAGGGCCCCCTCCTACAATGAGCAGTTCTTC
CDR3aa: CASSVGRAPSYNEQFF

v_gene: TRBV6-1
abundance: many
j_gene: TRBJ2-1
d_gene: TRBD1
CDR3nt: TGTGCCAGCGCGACAGGGGGCCTTCGTCTTGAGCAGTTCTTC
CDR3aa: CASATGGLRLEQFF

v_gene: TRBV12-3/TRBV12-4
abundance: many
j_gene: TRBJ2-5
d_gene: NA
CDR3nt: TGTGCCAGCAGTCCAGGGGGTAGCGGGGCCCAGTACTTC
CDR3aa: CASSPGGSGAQYF

v_gene: TRBV20-1
abundance: many
j_gene: TRBJ1-1
d_gene: NA
CDR3nt: TGCAGTGCCAGCAAGACCCCTTGGAGTGAAGCTTTCTTT
CDR3aa: CSASKTPWSEAFF

v_gene: TRBV7-9
abundance: many
j_gene: TRBJ2-2
d_gene: NA
CDR3nt: TGTGCCAGCAGACCCCCAGGGGACATTTACACCGGGGAGCTGTTTTTT
CDR3aa: CASRPPGDIYTGELFF

v_gene: TRBV5-1
abundance: many
j_gene: TRBJ2-2
d_gene: NA
CDR3nt: TGCGCCAGCAGCCCGATGGACCTCGGCACCGGGGAGCTGTTTTTT
CDR3aa: CASSPMDLGTGELFF

v_gene: TRBV29-1
abundance: many
j_gene: TRBJ2-1
d_gene: TRBD1
CDR3nt: TGCAGCGTCGCCACGGCCAGGGGGCGAGAGAATGAGCAGTTCTTC
CDR3aa: CSVATARGRENEQFF

v_gene: TRBV6-5
abundance: many
j_gene: TRBJ2-1
d_gene: NA
CDR3nt: TGTGCCAGCAGTTCCCTAGCGTACGAGCAGTTCTTC
CDR3aa: CASSSLAYEQFF

v_gene: TRBV27
abundance: few
j_gene: TRBJ2-7
d_gene: NA
CDR3nt: TGTGCCAGCAGTTTGGACCAGGCAGGCATGGACGAGCAGTACTTC
CDR3aa: CASSLDQAGMDEQYF

v_gene: TRBV20-1
abundance: once
j_gene: TRBJ2-3
d_gene: NA
CDR3nt: TGTGGGCTTAGCTGTCATTTCACAGATACGCAATATTTT
CDR3aa: CGLSCHFTDTQYF

v_gene: TRBV7-6
abundance: many
j_gene: TRBJ2-7
d_gene: NA
CDR3nt: TGTGCCAGCAGCTCGGAGAGCTCCTACGAGCAGTACTTC
CDR3aa: CASSSESSYEQYF

v_gene: TRBV5-4
abundance: many
j_gene: TRBJ1-1
d_gene: NA
CDR3nt: TGTGCCAGCAGCTCTGGGAATACTGAAGCTTTCTTT
CDR3aa: CASSSGNTEAFF

v_gene: TRBV20-1
abundance: many
j_gene: TRBJ2-1
d_gene: TRBD2
CDR3nt: TGCAGTGCTATCCTTTATGTTAGCGGGAAGGGTTGGTCGCGGGAGCAGTTCTTC
CDR3aa: CSAILYVSGKGWSREQFF